This T cell receptor (beta chain) was identified in a study of Graves' ophthalmopathy and Graves' hyperthyroidism. The study, taken as a whole, reports: Ophthalmopathy versus stable hyperthyroidism: 13-signature model gave roughly 88% sensitivity, 81.08% specificity.

An approximately 10 ml volume of fresh peripheral blood provided the PBMCs. This clonotype was picked up many times. Its specificity is unknown. Using RNA transcripts, the TCR beta CDR3 regions were amplified. First-round RT-PCR relied on HTBI primers, and a second-round multiplex PCR came next. Each CDR3 protein is one row after TCRdb ran MiXCR on the multiplex PCR reads. This table has hundreds of thousands of distinct CDR3 sequences, about 20% appearing once. The sequenced sample was peripheral blood. The sequence was obtained from a woman aged 18-29 years with stable Graves' hyperthyroidism. Some clones in this sample may be carry-over from other donors' samples.

CDR3 sequence: CASSPSLQGYYEQYF. CDR3 bases: TGTGCCAGCTCGCCTTCTCTACAGGGGTACTACGAGCAGTACTTC. This chain connects TRBV18 to TRBJ2-7; 7 nucleotides line up with TRBD1. The ends lost 6 bases at V and 3 bases at J; junction bases unmatched: 11. The CDR3 is 15 residues long. The germline V gene has CDR1 KGHSH and CDR2 LQKENI.